These 12 T cell receptor beta chains were sequenced from one sample in a study of CD8+ T cells in alopecia areata. The authors extracted RNA and reverse transcribed it into cDNA as the sequencing template. The data were produced by immunoSEQ multiplex PCR, yet TCRdb's version contains in-frame clones alone and is incomplete. The table has 150,000 to 200,000 clones, approximately 49% seen once. The sample's treatment: oral pan-JAK inhibitor, 5-10 mg twice daily. The starting material was CD8+ T cells sorted from blood, obtained around week 53, from a patient treated with tofacitinib. These receptors were taken from a human donor with alopecia areata.

The chain links TRBV5-1 to TRBJ2-1, with D perhaps matching TRBD1 (5 bases). The V end was cut by 4 bases, the J end by 9 bases, with 11 bases between. The CDR3 is 12 residues long. Germline-derived CDR1 and CDR2 are SGHRS and YFSETQ. The CDR3 protein is CASSPGYGEQFF. The CDR3 nucleotides are TGCGCCAGCAGCCCAGGGTATGGTGAGCAGTTCTTC.

This clone has just one count. V usage is TRBV7-9 and J usage is TRBJ2-7, with 7 bases matching TRBD1. Germline V CDR1 and CDR2: SEHNR, FQNEAQ (reference sequence). V dropped 4 bases and J dropped 5; count of bases not matched to a gene: 5. The CDR3 extends over 13 amino acids. The CDR3: CASSSDRVDEQYF. The CDR3 DNA reads as TGTGCCAGCAGCTCAGACAGGGTCGACGAGCAGTACTTC. Together with reference TRBV7-9 and TRBJ2-7, the CDR3 gives the full variable domain: DTGVSQNPRHKITKRGQNVTFRCDPISEHNRLYWYRQTLGQGPEFLTYFQNEAQLEKSRLLSDRFSAERPKGSFSTLEIQRTEQGDSAMYLCASSSDRVDEQYFGPGTRLTVT.

This chain joins TRBV7-9 and TRBJ1-2; D is unresolved. Deletions cut 7 bases from V and 4 bases from J, with 10 bases between. This CDR3 has 12 amino acids. The germline CDR1 and CDR2 sequences are SEHNR and FQNEAQ (reference sequence). This chain's CDR3 is CASTPTPYGYTF. CDR3 DNA sequence: TGTGCCAGCACCCCCACCCCCTATGGCTACACCTTC.

V is TRBV4-1 and J is TRBJ1-1, with D hard to call. Germline CDR1 is MGHRA and CDR2 is YSYEKL. Trimming removed 0 bases at V and 0 bases at J, with 5 bases between. The CDR3 contains 14 residues. The DNA for the CDR3 is TGCGCCAGCAGCCAAGACGGCATGAACACTGAAGCTTTCTTT. The encoded protein is CASSQDGMNTEAFF.

The chain joins TRBV6-5 to TRBJ2-1, with 10 bases matching TRBD1. CDR3 length equals 15 residues. CDR1 is MNHEY, CDR2 SVGAGI, per germline. The V and J ends lost 5 bases and 8 bases, in that order; junction bases with no gene match: 9. Here the CDR3 DNA reads TGTGCCAGCAGTAACCCTCGGGACAGGGGCCATGAGCAGTTCTTC. Amino acid sequence: CASSNPRDRGHEQFF.

The gene calls are TRBV5-8 and TRBJ2-4; 7 bases agree with TRBD1. The V and J ends lost 5 bases and 13 bases, in that order; junction bases with no gene match: 12. There are 13 residues in the CDR3. Germline V gives CDR1 SGHTS, CDR2 YDEGEE. CDR3 nucleotide sequence: TGTGCCAGCAGTTCCGGGACAGCGACCTTCCAGTACTTC. Translating it yields CASSSGTATFQYF.

The rearrangement links TRBV5-6 to TRBJ2-3, with D possibly being TRBD1 or TRBD2 (7 bases each). Trimming removed 6 bases from V and 6 bases from J, with 14 bases in between. The CDR3 has 13 residues. Germline assignment: CDR1 SGHDT and CDR2 YYEEEE. CDR3 in DNA: TGTGCCAGCACCCACAGGGGAGGGGATACGCAGTATTTT. Translation gives CASTHRGGDTQYF. Full variable domain (remainder filled in from reference TRBV5-6 and TRBJ2-3): DAGVTQSPTHLIKTRGQQVTLRCSPKSGHDTVSWYQQALGQGPQFIFQYYEEEERQRGNFPDRFSGHQFPNYSSELNVNALLLGDSALYLCASTHRGGDTQYFGPGTRLTVL.

This rearrangement joins TRBV12-5 to TRBJ1-5; D gene ambiguous. The germline gives CDR1 LGHNT, CDR2 FRNRAP. The CDR3 totals 15 residues. V shed 0 bases and J shed 14 bases, with 20 bases lying between them. The CDR3 nucleotides read TGTGCTAGTGGTTTGGTACTCCAGATGCCCCTTCCCGAGCATTTT. It codes for CASGLVLQMPLPEHF.

In this sample, this clone turned up a few times. V gene TRBV7-9 combines with J gene TRBJ1-1, with D perhaps TRBD1 (6 bases). Trimming cost V 3 bases and J 7 bases, with 9 bases left between them. Germline V gives CDR1 SEHNR, CDR2 FQNEAQ (reference sequence). The length of the CDR3 is 12 residues. The CDR3 region is CASSFGGGEAFF. The CDR3 nucleotides read TGTGCCAGCAGCTTTGGGGGCGGTGAAGCTTTCTTT.

V usage is TRBV11-2 and J usage is TRBJ2-3; D is possibly TRBD2 (6 bases). The CDR3 runs 15 residues. Germline lookup yields CDR1 SGHAT and CDR2 FQNNGV. With 5 bases removed from V and 0 bases from J, the gap between germline ends came to 12 bases. The CDR3 coding sequence is TGTGCCAGCAGCCGACCAGGGACTAGCACAGATACGCAGTATTTT. This gives the protein CASSRPGTSTDTQYF.

In this sample, this clone turned up a few times. This chain uses TRBV4-2 with TRBJ1-2; tentative D call: TRBD1 (6 bases). CDR1 is LGHNA and CDR2 is YNFKEQ in the germline V gene. This CDR3 has 16 amino acids. The V and J ends lost 5 bases and 4 bases respectively, with 20 bases between them. The CDR3 region has the DNA TGTGCCAGCAGCTTACGACAAACCGGGGGGGCCTATGGCTACACCTTC. Translated, it gives CASSLRQTGGAYGYTF.

V usage is TRBV13 and J usage is TRBJ1-2, with unresolved D. The CDR3 length is 13 residues. Germline-derived CDR1 and CDR2 are PRHDT and FYEKMQ (reference sequence). V lost 6 bases and J 7 bases, leaving 15 bases between the germline ends. This CDR3 reads CASSGPEAAGYTF. The CDR3 region has the DNA TGTGCCAGCAGTGGTCCGGAAGCCGCTGGCTACACCTTC.